What follows are 2 T cell receptor beta chains derived from one specimen sequenced in a study of blood T cell repertoires in COVID-19. Generated by immunoSEQ multiplex PCR, the TCRdb table keeps only in-frame clones and is missing some. The sample yields hundreds of thousands of clones, roughly 85% seen once. The material sequenced was peripheral blood. Source of these receptors: a woman aged 18-29 years with acute or convalescent COVID-19.

The chain uses TRBV28 and TRBJ1-1; 12 nucleotides agree with TRBD1. V lost 7 bases to trimming and J lost 9 bases; unmatched junction nucleotides: 12. The CDR3 totals 15 residues. Germline lookup yields CDR1 MDHEN and CDR2 SYDVKM. CDR3 in amino acids: CASIPWGQGARQAFF. Here the CDR3 DNA reads TGTGCCAGCATTCCCTGGGGACAGGGGGCGCGTCAAGCTTTCTTT.

This sequence joins TRBV29-1 and TRBJ1-2, with D possibly TRBD1 on 6 matching bases. Trimming left V 4 bases short and J 4 bases short, with 19 bases between. This CDR3 contains 15 residues. Per germline, CDR1 SQVTM and CDR2 ANQGSEA. This CDR3 reads CSVVTGPTGFYGYTF. CDR3 bases: TGCAGCGTTGTAACGGGGCCAACAGGGTTCTATGGCTACACCTTC.